This T cell receptor beta chain was profiled in a study of blood T cell repertoires in COVID-19. Study summary: Italy, Spain and the United States were the sources of the convalescent and acute COVID-19 samples.

As processed by the authors: Amplified reference gene primers provided the basis for estimating nucleated cell counts. Clones were read by immunoSEQ multiplex PCR, and TCRdb kept only the in-frame ones, dropping some. V and J calls plus clone size are reproduced from that table; the DNA served to infer D and trimming. The data hold fewer than 40,000 clones, with roughly 90% observed a single time. The CDR3 runs to 14 residues. CDR1 is SGHRS and CDR2 is YFSETQ in the germline V gene. Germline trimming cut 1 base from V and 6 bases from J; bases unmatched to any gene: 6. The chain is built from TRBV5-1 and TRBJ2-7, with 8 positions matching TRBD2. This clonotype was obtained from a man between 65 and 85 years old with active COVID-19. The sequenced sample was peripheral blood. The CDR3 nucleotides read TGCGCCAGCAGCTTGTCGGGACTAGTTCTCGAGCAGTACTTC. Residues: CASSLSGLVLEQYF.